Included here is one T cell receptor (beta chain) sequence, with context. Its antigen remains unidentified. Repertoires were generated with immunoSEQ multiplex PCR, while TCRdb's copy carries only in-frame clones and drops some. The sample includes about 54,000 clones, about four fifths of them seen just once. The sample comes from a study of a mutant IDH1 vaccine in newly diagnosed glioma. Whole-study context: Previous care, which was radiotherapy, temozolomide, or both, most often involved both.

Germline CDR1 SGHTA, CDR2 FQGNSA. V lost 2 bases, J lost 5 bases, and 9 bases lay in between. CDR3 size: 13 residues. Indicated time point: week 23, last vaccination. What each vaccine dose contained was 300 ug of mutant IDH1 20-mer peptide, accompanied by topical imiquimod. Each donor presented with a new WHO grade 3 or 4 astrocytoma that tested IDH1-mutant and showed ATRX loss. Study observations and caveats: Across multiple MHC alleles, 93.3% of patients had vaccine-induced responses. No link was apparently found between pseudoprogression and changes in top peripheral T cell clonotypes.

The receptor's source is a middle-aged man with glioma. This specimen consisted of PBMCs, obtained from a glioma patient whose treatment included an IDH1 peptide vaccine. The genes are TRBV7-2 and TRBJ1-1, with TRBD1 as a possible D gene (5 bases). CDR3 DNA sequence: TGTGCCAGCAGCTTACAGCCAGGGACTGAAGCTTTCTTT. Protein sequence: CASSLQPGTEAFF.